The 2 T cell receptor beta chains below come from one sample, sequenced in a study of blood T cell repertoires in COVID-19. Measured with immunoSEQ multiplex PCR; TCRdb has only the in-frame clones, and not every one. The data show about 240,000 clones, with around 87% seen just once and about 7.1% held by the top ten. The sample consisted of peripheral blood. Every receptor here comes from a woman aged 65 to 85 with active or convalescent COVID-19.

This clone was seen a handful of times. V gene TRBV6-5 combines with J gene TRBJ1-2, with D perhaps matching TRBD1 (6 bases). CDR1 is MNHEY and CDR2 is SVGAGI in the germline V gene. CDR3 length: 13 residues. Trimming shortened V by 6 bases and J by 4 bases, and 12 bases separated the two germline ends. CDR3 DNA: TGTGCCAGCAGGATGGACAGTTCCTATGGCTACACCTTC. It is translated as CASRMDSSYGYTF.

The gene calls are TRBV6-2 or TRBV6-3 and TRBJ1-2, with D perhaps TRBD1 (5 bases). Trimming cost V 0 bases and J 2 bases, with 10 bases left between them. The CDR3 totals 15 residues. The germline V gene has CDR1 MNHEY and CDR2 SVGEGT. CDR3 bases: TGTGCCAGCAGTTACTCGTTGCCAGGGAACTATGGCTACACCTTC. The encoded protein is CASSYSLPGNYGYTF.